The clone carrying this TCR beta chain was seen a handful of times. Its cognate antigen is unknown. This sample was taken from a study of vaccination and CD4 T cells after COVID-19. Described treatment: 10-day PBMC culture with coronavirus spike peptide pools or control peptides (ViraFEST assay). The Oncomine TCR Beta short-read assay sequenced DNA from cultured CD4+ T cells. TCRdb re-derived calls from the PCR reads in MiXCR, one entry per CDR3 protein. Here the sample spans tens of thousands of distinct CDR3 sequences, roughly 50% being singletons. The CDR3 is made up of 14 amino acids. The V end was cut by 5 bases, the J end by 1 base, with 8 bases between.

This sequence originates from a human donor who had recovered from COVID-19. The sequencing input was CD4+ T cells from blood, cultured in vitro. The rearrangement links TRBV12-3 or TRBV12-4 to TRBJ2-2; D gene unclear. The CDR3 is CASSLVRNTGELFF. The DNA of the CDR3 is TGTGCCAGCAGTCTAGTACGGAACACCGGGGAGCTGTTTTTT.